The rows below give T cell receptor beta chains drawn from one sample of a study of T cells after yellow fever vaccination. From the 5' RACE reads, TCRdb called clonotypes with MiXCR, one entry per CDR3 protein. The table includes about 1,300 distinct CDR3 sequences, approximately 50% detected once. The material was PBMCs, either bulk or a sorted T-cell subset (CD4+, CD8+, memory, or dextramer-sorted; not recorded which), obtained on the day of the yellow fever booster vaccination. All receptors come from a man aged 18 to 30 who received the YFV17D yellow fever vaccine. CDR3s include the opening cysteine and the closing phenylalanine or tryptophan. Each record gives: D gene, clone size, V gene, J gene, CDR3 protein, CDR3 DNA. A D gene is named only where the DNA matches it firmly. Size tells how often a clone was seen (once, few, many) or the class of an expanded clone, and some rows leave it out.

.	.	TRBV4-3	TRBJ2-7	CASSQEDNRFYEQYF	TGCGCCAGCAGCCAAGAGGACAACAGATTCTACGAGCAGTACTTC
TRBD2	.	TRBV4-3	TRBJ2-3	CASSQPSGGRVTQYF	TGCGCCAGCAGCCAACCTAGCGGGGGTCGGGTTACGCAGTATTTT
TRBD2	medium-sized	TRBV7-2	TRBJ2-7	CASSQGTSGSSYEQYF	TGTGCCAGCAGCCAAGGGACTAGCGGGAGCTCCTACGAGCAGTACTTC
.	medium-sized	TRBV5-6	TRBJ2-7	CASSSLTSSQYF	TGTGCCAGCAGCTCCCTGACGTCAAGTCAGTACTTC
.	large	TRBV7-3	TRBJ2-1	CASSATLGEQFF	TGTGCCAGCAGCGCCACCCTGGGCGAGCAGTTCTTC
.	.	TRBV27	TRBJ2-7	CASSRGNEQYF	TGTGCCAGCTCCAGGGGAAACGAGCAGTACTTC
.	.	TRBV20-1	TRBJ2-5	CSAPFGGGETQYF	TGCAGTGCCCCCTTCGGGGGCGGGGAGACCCAGTACTTC
.	.	TRBV10-1	TRBJ2-5	CASSEQVEETQYF	TGCGCCAGCAGTGAACAGGTAGAAGAGACCCAGTACTTC
.	large	TRBV11-2	TRBJ1-1	CASSLAQLAYTEAFF	TGTGCCAGCAGCTTAGCCCAACTGGCCTACACTGAAGCTTTCTTT
.	.	TRBV18	TRBJ2-7	CASSPPTRGSYEQYF	TGTGCCAGCTCACCACCGACGCGGGGTTCCTACGAGCAGTACTTC
.	medium-sized	TRBV24-1	TRBJ1-5	CATSDHDSGNQPQHF	TGTGCCACCAGTGACCACGACAGTGGCAATCAGCCCCAGCATTTT
.	large	TRBV7-2	TRBJ2-3	CASSLGLGNTQYF	TGTGCCAGCAGCTTAGGGCTTGGTAATACGCAGTATTTT
.	.	TRBV7-9	TRBJ2-5	CASSVNQRLETQYF	TGTGCCAGCAGCGTCAACCAGAGACTAGAGACCCAGTACTTC
.	large	TRBV20-1	TRBJ2-1	CSARRRRLVSNEQFF	TGCAGTGCACGTCGCAGGAGACTAGTCTCCAATGAGCAGTTCTTC
.	.	TRBV30	TRBJ2-1	CAWNLQYNEQFF	TGTGCCTGGAACCTCCAGTACAATGAGCAGTTCTTC
TRBD2	.	TRBV12-3/TRBV12-4	TRBJ2-1	CASSLAPSGNEQFF	TGTGCCAGCAGTTTAGCGCCTAGCGGCAATGAGCAGTTCTTC
TRBD2	medium-sized	TRBV28	TRBJ2-2	CASSGGGLAPRVELFF	TGTGCCAGCAGCGGGGGGGGACTAGCGCCCCGGGTAGAGCTGTTTTTT
.	.	TRBV5-1	TRBJ2-4	CASRVGDIQYF	TGCGCCAGCCGTGTGGGAGACATTCAGTACTTC
TRBD1	.	TRBV4-3	TRBJ2-3	CASSQDRTGGADTQYF	TGCGCCAGCAGCCAAGATCGGACAGGGGGCGCGGATACGCAGTATTTT
TRBD1	large	TRBV12-3/TRBV12-4	TRBJ1-5	CASSQGQGVLNQPQHF	TGTGCCAGCAGTCAGGGACAGGGGGTCCTCAATCAGCCCCAGCATTTT
.	medium-sized	TRBV15	TRBJ2-1	CATSNSRGRWNEQFF	TGTGCCACCAGCAACAGCCGAGGGCGGTGGAATGAGCAGTTCTTC
.	.	TRBV11-1	TRBJ2-1	CASSLSGVNEQFF	TGTGCCAGCAGCTTGTCGGGGGTCAATGAGCAGTTCTTC
.	.	TRBV5-6	TRBJ2-7	CASGNGDTHYEQYF	TGTGCCAGCGGTAACGGGGACACCCACTACGAGCAGTACTTC
.	.	TRBV9	TRBJ2-3	CASSVRWRSTDTQYF	TGTGCCAGCAGCGTAAGGTGGAGGAGCACAGATACGCAGTATTTT
TRBD1	large	TRBV14	TRBJ1-2	CASSGTGNYGYTF	TGTGCCAGCAGCGGGACAGGGAACTATGGCTACACCTTC
.	.	TRBV3-1	TRBJ2-7	CASSGPPLYEQYF	TGTGCCAGCAGCGGGCCGCCGCTCTACGAGCAGTACTTC
.	.	TRBV19	TRBJ2-7	CASSSGTLSYEQYF	TGTGCCAGTTCCTCCGGGACATTGTCCTACGAGCAGTACTTC
.	large	TRBV10-3	TRBJ1-6	CAISDPTATLIPNSALHF	TGTGCCATCAGTGACCCGACAGCTACCCTAATTCCCAATTCGGCCCTCCACTTT
.	medium-sized	TRBV6-5	TRBJ2-5	CASTIAARAETQYF	TGTGCCAGCACCATAGCGGCGAGGGCAGAGACCCAGTACTTC
TRBD1	.	TRBV29-1	TRBJ2-1	CSVGGQPTYNEQFF	TGCAGCGTTGGGGGACAGCCGACATACAATGAGCAGTTCTTC
TRBD2	.	TRBV7-2	TRBJ2-5	CASSLMGTTETQYF	TGTGCCAGCAGCTTAATGGGGACTACTGAGACCCAGTACTTC
.	.	TRBV2	TRBJ2-5	CASSESWETQYF	TGTGCCAGCAGTGAATCTTGGGAGACCCAGTACTTC
TRBD1	large	TRBV7-8	TRBJ2-2	CASSVGTGPNTGELFF	TGTGCCAGCAGCGTAGGGACAGGCCCGAACACCGGGGAGCTGTTTTTT
.	large	TRBV19	TRBJ2-1	CATLRAGWGEQFF	TGTGCCACTTTGAGGGCCGGTTGGGGAGAGCAGTTCTTC
.	.	TRBV27	TRBJ2-7	CASSFGPFYEQYF	TGTGCCAGCAGTTTCGGCCCTTTCTACGAGCAGTACTTC
TRBD1	.	TRBV20-1	TRBJ1-2	CSALLTTGVYGYTF	TGCAGTGCTCTTCTTACGACAGGGGTCTATGGCTACACCTTC
.	many	TRBV15	TRBJ2-2	CATSQWNTGELFF	TGTGCCACCAGTCAGTGGAACACCGGGGAGCTGTTTTTT
.	.	TRBV6-5	TRBJ1-2	CASSYSGAGALGYGYTF	TGTGCCAGCAGTTACTCGGGCGCGGGGGCGTTAGGCTATGGCTACACCTTC
.	large	TRBV6-2/TRBV6-3	TRBJ2-1	CASSYLASDSYNEQFF	TGTGCCAGCAGTTACCTAGCATCCGACTCCTACAATGAGCAGTTCTTC
TRBD1	medium-sized	TRBV18	TRBJ2-3	CASSAQGADSTDTQYF	TGTGCCAGCTCAGCACAGGGGGCGGATAGCACAGATACGCAGTATTTT
TRBD2	.	TRBV20-1	TRBJ2-1	CSAVSGNYNEQFF	TGCAGTGCCGTCAGCGGGAATTACAATGAGCAGTTCTTC
.	.	TRBV6-5	TRBJ2-7	CASSTQVGAYEQYF	TGTGCCAGCAGCACACAGGTTGGGGCTTACGAGCAGTACTTC
TRBD1	.	TRBV12-3/TRBV12-4	TRBJ2-7	CASVRTGFNEQYF	TGTGCCAGCGTCAGGACAGGGTTCAACGAGCAGTACTTC
.	.	TRBV5-1	TRBJ2-7	CASSLGSGYEQYF	TGCGCCAGCAGCTTGGGCTCTGGCTACGAGCAGTACTTC
.	few	TRBV5-6	TRBJ1-2	CASSSGGYGYTF	TGTGCCAGCAGCTCCGGTGGATATGGCTACACCTTC
.	.	TRBV7-3	TRBJ2-2	CASSFGGDTGELFF	TGTGCCAGCAGCTTTGGGGGCGACACCGGGGAGCTGTTTTTT
.	.	TRBV5-1	TRBJ2-2	CASSPRRQEDTGELFF	TGCGCCAGCAGCCCCCGTAGACAGGAGGACACCGGGGAGCTGTTTTTT
.	.	TRBV18	TRBJ1-5	CASSPPGGPAQPQHF	TGTGCCAGCTCACCACCCGGGGGCCCGGCTCAGCCCCAGCATTTT
.	.	TRBV5-6	TRBJ2-7	CASSFPGSYEQYF	TGTGCCAGCAGCTTCCCCGGATCCTACGAGCAGTACTTC
.	.	TRBV21-1	TRBJ2-7	CASSKEIGTGEEQYF	TGTGCCAGCAGCAAAGAGATCGGGACAGGGGAGGAGCAGTACTTC
TRBD2	.	TRBV7-2	TRBJ2-3	CASSLVAGVAQYF	TGTGCCAGCAGCTTAGTTGCGGGGGTGGCGCAGTATTTT
TRBD2	.	TRBV28	TRBJ2-3	CASSYPPSGGLSTDTQYF	TGTGCCAGCAGTTATCCACCTAGCGGGGGCCTCAGCACAGATACGCAGTATTTT
.	.	TRBV29-1	TRBJ1-1	CSVEIGMENTEAFF	TGCAGCGTTGAGATAGGGATGGAGAACACTGAAGCTTTCTTT
TRBD2	medium-sized	TRBV5-5	TRBJ2-1	CASSLVLSGLANEQFF	TGTGCCAGCAGCTTGGTATTGTCGGGACTAGCTAATGAGCAGTTCTTC
TRBD1	medium-sized	TRBV7-9	TRBJ2-2	CASSSQGWKAGELFF	TGTGCCAGCAGTTCACAGGGGTGGAAGGCCGGGGAGCTGTTTTTT